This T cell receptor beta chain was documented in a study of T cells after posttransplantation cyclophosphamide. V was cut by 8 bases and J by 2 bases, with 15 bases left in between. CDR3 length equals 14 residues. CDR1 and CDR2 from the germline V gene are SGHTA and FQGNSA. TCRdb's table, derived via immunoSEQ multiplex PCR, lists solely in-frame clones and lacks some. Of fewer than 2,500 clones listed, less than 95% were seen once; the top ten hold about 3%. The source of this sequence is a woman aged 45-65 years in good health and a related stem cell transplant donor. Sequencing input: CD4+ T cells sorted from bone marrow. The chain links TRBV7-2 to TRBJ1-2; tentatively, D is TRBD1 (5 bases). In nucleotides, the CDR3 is TGTGCCAGCGGCAATTATAAGGGGAACTATGGCTACACCTTC. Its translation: CASGNYKGNYGYTF.